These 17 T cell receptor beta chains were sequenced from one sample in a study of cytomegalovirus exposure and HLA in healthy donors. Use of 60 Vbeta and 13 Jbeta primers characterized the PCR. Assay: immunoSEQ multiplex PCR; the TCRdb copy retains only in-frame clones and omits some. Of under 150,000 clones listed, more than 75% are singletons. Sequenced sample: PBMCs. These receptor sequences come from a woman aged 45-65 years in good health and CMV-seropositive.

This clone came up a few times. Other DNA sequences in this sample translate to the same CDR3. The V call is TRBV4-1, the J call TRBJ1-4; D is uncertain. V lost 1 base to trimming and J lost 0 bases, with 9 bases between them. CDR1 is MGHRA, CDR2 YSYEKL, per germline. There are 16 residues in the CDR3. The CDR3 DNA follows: TGCGCCAGCAGCCAAGCTCAAGGAGCAACTAATGAAAAACTGTTTTTT. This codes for CASSQAQGATNEKLFF.

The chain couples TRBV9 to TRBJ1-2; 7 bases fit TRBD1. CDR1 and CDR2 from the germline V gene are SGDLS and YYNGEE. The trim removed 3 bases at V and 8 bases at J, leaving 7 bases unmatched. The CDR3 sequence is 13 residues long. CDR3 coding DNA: TGTGCCAGCAGCGACGCCGGGACAGCGGGCTACACCTTC. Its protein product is CASSDAGTAGYTF.

CDR3 DNA: TGTGCCAGCAGCTTAGAACAGGGGGGTAGCAATGAGCAGTTCTTC. Translation: CASSLEQGGSNEQFF. The chain carries TRBV11-2 and TRBJ2-1; 8 nucleotides match TRBD1. The V and J ends lost 0 bases and 6 bases, in that order; junction bases with no gene match: 4. The CDR3 runs to 15 residues. Germline V gives CDR1 SGHAT, CDR2 FQNNGV.

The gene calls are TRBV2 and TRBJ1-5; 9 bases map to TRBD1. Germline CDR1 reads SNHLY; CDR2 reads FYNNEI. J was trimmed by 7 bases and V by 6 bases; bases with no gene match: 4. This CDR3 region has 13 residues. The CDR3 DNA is TGTGCCAGCAGGACACAGGGGGCCCAGCCCCAGCATTTT. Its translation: CASRTQGAQPQHF.

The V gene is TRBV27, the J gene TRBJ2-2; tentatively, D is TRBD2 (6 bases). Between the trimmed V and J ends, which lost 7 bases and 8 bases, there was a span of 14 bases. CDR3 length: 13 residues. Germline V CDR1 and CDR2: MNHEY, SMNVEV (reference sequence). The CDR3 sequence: CASTPRGSGELFF. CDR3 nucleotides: TGTGCCAGCACCCCACGGGGGTCTGGGGAGCTGTTTTTT.

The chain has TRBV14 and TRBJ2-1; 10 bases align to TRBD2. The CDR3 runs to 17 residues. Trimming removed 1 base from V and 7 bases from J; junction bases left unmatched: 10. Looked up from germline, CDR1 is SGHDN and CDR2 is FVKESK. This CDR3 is CASSQVSSGSPTNEQFF. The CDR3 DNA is TGTGCCAGCAGCCAAGTGTCTAGCGGGAGTCCGACGAATGAGCAGTTCTTC.

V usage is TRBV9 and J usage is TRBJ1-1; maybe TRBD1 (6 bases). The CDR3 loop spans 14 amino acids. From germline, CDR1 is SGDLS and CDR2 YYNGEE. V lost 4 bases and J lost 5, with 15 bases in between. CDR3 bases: TGTGCCAGCAGCATAGGGGGAGGGGGGACTGAAGCTTTCTTT. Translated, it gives CASSIGGGGTEAFF. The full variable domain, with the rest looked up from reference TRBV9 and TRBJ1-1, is DSGVTQTPKHLITATGQRVTLRCSPRSGDLSVYWYQQSLDQGLQFLIQYYNGEERAKGNILERFSAQQFPDLHSELNLSSLELGDSALYFCASSIGGGGTEAFFGQGTRLTVV.

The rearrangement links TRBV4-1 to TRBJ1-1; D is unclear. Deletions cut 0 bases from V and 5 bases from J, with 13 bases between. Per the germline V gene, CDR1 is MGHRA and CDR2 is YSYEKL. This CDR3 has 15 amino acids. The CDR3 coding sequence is TGCGCCAGCAGCCAAGAGATGGGAGTGCGGACTGAAGCTTTCTTT. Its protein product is CASSQEMGVRTEAFF.

CDR3 in amino acids: CASSSIGKQFF. The CDR3 nucleotides read TGTGCCAGCAGTTCGATCGGTAAGCAGTTCTTC. The J gene is TRBJ2-1, the V gene TRBV6-5; D gene uncertain. The CDR3 covers 11 residues. CDR1 and CDR2 (germline): MNHEY, SVGAGI. With 4 bases removed from V and 11 bases from J, the gap between germline ends came to 9 bases.

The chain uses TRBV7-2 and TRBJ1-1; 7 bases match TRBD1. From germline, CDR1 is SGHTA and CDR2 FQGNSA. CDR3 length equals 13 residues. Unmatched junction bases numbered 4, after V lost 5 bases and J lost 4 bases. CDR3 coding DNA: TGTGCCAGCAGCCAACGGGACAGCACTGAAGCTTTCTTT. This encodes CASSQRDSTEAFF.

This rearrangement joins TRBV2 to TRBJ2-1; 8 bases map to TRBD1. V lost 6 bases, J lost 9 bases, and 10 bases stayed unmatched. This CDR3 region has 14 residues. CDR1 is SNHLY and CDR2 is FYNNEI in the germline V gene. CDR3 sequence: CASRPGQETGEQFF. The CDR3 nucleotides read TGTGCCAGCAGACCGGGACAGGAAACGGGTGAGCAGTTCTTC.

DNA for the CDR3: TGTGCCAGCTGGACCGGGGTCAACACTGAAGCTTTCTTT. Its protein product is CASWTGVNTEAFF. The chain combines TRBV6-1 with TRBJ1-1; D is uncertain. Looked up from germline, CDR1 is MNHNS and CDR2 is SASEGT. V lost 8 bases, J lost 2 bases, and 12 bases lay in between. This CDR3 region has 13 residues.

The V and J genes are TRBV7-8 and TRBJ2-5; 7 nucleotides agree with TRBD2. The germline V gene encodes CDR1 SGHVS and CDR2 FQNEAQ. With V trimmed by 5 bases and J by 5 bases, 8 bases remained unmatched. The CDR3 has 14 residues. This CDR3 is CASSPRLARETQYF. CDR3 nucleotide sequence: TGTGCCAGCAGCCCCCGACTAGCTCGCGAGACCCAGTACTTC.

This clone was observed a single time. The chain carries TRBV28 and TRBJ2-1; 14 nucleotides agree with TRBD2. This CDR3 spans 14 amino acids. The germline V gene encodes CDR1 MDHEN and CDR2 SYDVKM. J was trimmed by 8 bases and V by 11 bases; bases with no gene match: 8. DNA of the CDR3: TGTGCCTGCCTAGGACTAGCGGGAGGTGATGAGCAGTTCTTC. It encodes CACLGLAGGDEQFF.

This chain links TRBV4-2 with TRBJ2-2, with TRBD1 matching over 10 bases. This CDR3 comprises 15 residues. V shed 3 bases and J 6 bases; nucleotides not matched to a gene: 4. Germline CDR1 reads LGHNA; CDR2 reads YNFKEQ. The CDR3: CASSHPDRGPGELFF. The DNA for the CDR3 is TGTGCCAGCAGCCACCCAGACAGGGGGCCCGGGGAGCTGTTTTTT.

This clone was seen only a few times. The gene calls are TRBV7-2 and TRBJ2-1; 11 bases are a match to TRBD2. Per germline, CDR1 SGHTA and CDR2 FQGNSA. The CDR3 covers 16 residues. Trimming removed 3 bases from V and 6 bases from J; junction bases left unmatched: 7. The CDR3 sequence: CASSLTSGEFGNEQFF. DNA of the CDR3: TGTGCCAGCAGCTTGACTAGCGGGGAGTTCGGCAATGAGCAGTTCTTC.

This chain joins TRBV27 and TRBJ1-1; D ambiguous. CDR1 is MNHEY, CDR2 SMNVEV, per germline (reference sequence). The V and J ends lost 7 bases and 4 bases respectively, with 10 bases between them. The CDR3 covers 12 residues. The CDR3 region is CASTNGVTEAFF. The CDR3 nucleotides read TGTGCCAGCACCAACGGGGTCACTGAAGCTTTCTTT.